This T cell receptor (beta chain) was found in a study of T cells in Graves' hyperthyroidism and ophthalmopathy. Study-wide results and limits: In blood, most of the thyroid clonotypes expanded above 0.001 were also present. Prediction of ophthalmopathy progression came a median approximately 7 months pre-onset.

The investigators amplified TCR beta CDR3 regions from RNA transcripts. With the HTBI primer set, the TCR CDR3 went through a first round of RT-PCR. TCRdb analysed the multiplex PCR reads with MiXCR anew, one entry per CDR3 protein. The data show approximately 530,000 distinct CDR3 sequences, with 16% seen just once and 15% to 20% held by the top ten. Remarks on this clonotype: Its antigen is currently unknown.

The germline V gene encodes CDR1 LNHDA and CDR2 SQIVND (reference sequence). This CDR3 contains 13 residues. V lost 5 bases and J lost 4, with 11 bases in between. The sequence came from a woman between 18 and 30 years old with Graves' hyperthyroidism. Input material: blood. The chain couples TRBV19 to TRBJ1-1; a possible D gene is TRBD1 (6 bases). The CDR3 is CASSADSATEAFF. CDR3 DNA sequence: TGTGCCAGTAGTGCGGACAGCGCCACTGAAGCTTTCTTT.